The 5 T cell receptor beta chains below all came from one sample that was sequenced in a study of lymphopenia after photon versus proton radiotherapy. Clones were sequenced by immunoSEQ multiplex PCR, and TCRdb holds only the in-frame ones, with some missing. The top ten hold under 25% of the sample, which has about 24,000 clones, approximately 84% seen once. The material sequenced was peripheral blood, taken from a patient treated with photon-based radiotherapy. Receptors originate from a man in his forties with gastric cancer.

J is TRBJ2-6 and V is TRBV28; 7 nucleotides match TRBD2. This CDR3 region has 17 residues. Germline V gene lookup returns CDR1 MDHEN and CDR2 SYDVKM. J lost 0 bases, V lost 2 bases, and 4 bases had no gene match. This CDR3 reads CASSLPGGSSGANVLTF. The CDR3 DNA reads TGTGCCAGCAGTTTACCAGGCGGGAGCTCTGGGGCCAACGTCCTGACTTTC.

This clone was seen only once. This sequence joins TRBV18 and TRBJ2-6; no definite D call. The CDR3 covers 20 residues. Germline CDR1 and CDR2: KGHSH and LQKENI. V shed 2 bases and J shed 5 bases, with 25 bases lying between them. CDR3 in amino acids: CASSPSLVSRFRSRANVLTF. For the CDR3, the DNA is TGTGCCAGCTCACCAAGCTTAGTCAGCAGGTTTCGGAGCAGGGCCAACGTCCTGACTTTC. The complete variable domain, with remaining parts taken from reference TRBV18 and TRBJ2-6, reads NAGVMQNPRHLVRRRGQEARLRCSPMKGHSHVYWYRQLPEEGLKFMVYLQKENIIDESGMPKERFSAEFPKEGPSILRIQQVVRGDSAAYFCASSPSLVSRFRSRANVLTFGAGSRLTVL.

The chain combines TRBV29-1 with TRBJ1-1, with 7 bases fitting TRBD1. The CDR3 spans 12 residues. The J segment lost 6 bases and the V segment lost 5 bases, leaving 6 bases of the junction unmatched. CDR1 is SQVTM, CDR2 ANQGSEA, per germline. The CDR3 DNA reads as TGCAGCGTTCTAGGGGGCACCTCTGAAGCTTTCTTT. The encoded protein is CSVLGGTSEAFF.

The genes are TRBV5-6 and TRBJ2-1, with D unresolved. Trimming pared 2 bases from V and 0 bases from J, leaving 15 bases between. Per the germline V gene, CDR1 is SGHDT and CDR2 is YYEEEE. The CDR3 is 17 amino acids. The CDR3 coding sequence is TGTGCCAGCAGCTTCGACTTAACCTTTTCCTCCTACAATGAGCAGTTCTTC. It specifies CASSFDLTFSSYNEQFF.

The CDR3 is CASSLGQGRGQYF. As DNA, the CDR3 is TGTGCCAGCAGCTTGGGGCAGGGGAGGGGGCAGTACTTC. This chain connects TRBV5-6 to TRBJ2-7, with D maybe TRBD2 (7 bases). The germline V and J ends were trimmed by 0 bases and 9 bases, with 13 bases remaining between them. This CDR3 comprises 13 residues. Looked up from germline, CDR1 is SGHDT and CDR2 is YYEEEE. The full variable domain, rest sourced from reference TRBV5-6 and TRBJ2-7, is DAGVTQSPTHLIKTRGQQVTLRCSPKSGHDTVSWYQQALGQGPQFIFQYYEEEERQRGNFPDRFSGHQFPNYSSELNVNALLLGDSALYLCASSLGQGRGQYFGPGTRLTVT.